The 18 T cell receptor beta chains below were found in one sample sequenced in a study of metastatic and nonmetastatic thyroid tumors. TCRdb ran MiXCR on the PCR reads. Altogether under 20,000 clones are present, about 32% being singletons, with the ten largest covering around 25%. Before thyroid surgery, none of the patients had received any treatment. The sample taken for sequencing was tumor tissue. All receptors come from a male donor with papillary thyroid cancer or a benign thyroid nodule (not recorded which). Some clones in this sample may be carry-over from other donors' samples.

The chain combines TRBV6-2 or TRBV6-3 with TRBJ2-1; TRBD2 matches at 9 bases. CDR1 and CDR2 from the germline V gene are MNHEY and SVGEGT. The CDR3 is made up of 13 amino acids. V gave up 0 bases and J gave up 15 bases; unmatched junction bases: 6. CDR3 protein: CASSYSRLAGPFF. The CDR3 nucleotides are TGTGCCAGCAGTTACTCGCGGCTAGCGGGACCGTTCTTC.

This clone qualifies as medium-sized. The chain is built from TRBV2 and TRBJ2-7; D is unclear. Trimming took off 6 bases at V and 2 bases at J, with 5 bases between the two ends. The CDR3 consists of 11 residues. Germline CDR1 is SNHLY and CDR2 is FYNNEI. This chain's CDR3 is CASSPTYEQYF. The CDR3 DNA sequence: TGTGCCAGCAGCCCCACCTACGAGCAGTACTTC.

This clone occurred many times. The rearrangement uses TRBV3-1 and TRBJ2-5; perhaps TRBD2 as D (7 bases). The CDR3 spans 15 residues. Deletions cut 3 bases from V and 0 bases from J, with 11 bases between. The germline gives CDR1 LGHDT, CDR2 YNNKEL (reference sequence). CDR3 bases: TGTGCCAGCAGCCAGGCGGGGGCGTACCAAGAGACCCAGTACTTC. Translated, it gives CASSQAGAYQETQYF.

V gene TRBV20-1 combines with J gene TRBJ2-3; 9 nucleotides match TRBD1. The CDR3 length is 13 residues. Per the germline V gene, CDR1 is DFQATT and CDR2 is SNEGSKA (reference sequence). The V gene end was trimmed by 3 bases and the J gene end by 3 bases; junction bases not matched to a gene: 1. The CDR3 nucleotides read TGCAGTGCTAGGACAGGGGGAACAGATACGCAGTATTTT. Amino acids: CSARTGGTDTQYF.

This clone was detected many times. This chain links TRBV20-1 with TRBJ2-3; TRBD2 agrees at 10 bases. CDR1 is DFQATT and CDR2 is SNEGSKA in the germline V gene (reference sequence). The ends lost 3 bases at V and 4 bases at J; junction bases unmatched: 7. The CDR3 covers 15 residues. The CDR3 is CSASEAGGPADTQYF. CDR3 in DNA: TGCAGTGCTAGTGAAGCGGGGGGGCCTGCAGATACGCAGTATTTT.

The J gene is TRBJ2-1, the V gene TRBV18, with D possibly matching TRBD1 (6 bases). The germline V and J ends were trimmed by 3 bases and 7 bases, with 19 bases remaining between them. This CDR3 is built from 16 residues. CDR1 is KGHSH and CDR2 is LQKENI in the germline V gene. DNA of the CDR3: TGTGCCAGCTCACCCGAAGGGACAAACTTCCGAAATGAGCAGTTCTTC. It translates to CASSPEGTNFRNEQFF.

The J gene is TRBJ2-5, the V gene TRBV25-1; D is ambiguous. Trimming shortened V by 1 base and J by 1 base, and 7 bases separated the two germline ends. The CDR3 loop spans 14 amino acids. Germline values: CDR1 MGHDK, CDR2 SYGVNS. The CDR3 region is CASSELTFQETQYF. The CDR3 DNA follows: TGTGCCAGCAGTGAATTAACATTCCAAGAGACCCAGTACTTC.

V and J are TRBV28 and TRBJ2-7; D possibly corresponds to TRBD1 (5 bases). Trimming removed 3 bases at V and 2 bases at J, with 17 bases between. From germline, CDR1 is MDHEN and CDR2 SYDVKM. The CDR3 totals 16 residues. Here the CDR3 DNA reads TGTGCCAGCAGTTTTCCGCTCAGGGATTCGGCCTACGAGCAGTACTTC. It yields the protein CASSFPLRDSAYEQYF.

In its sample, this clone is medium-sized (0.01 to 0.1%). The chain recombines TRBV5-1 with TRBJ2-7; 7 bases are shared with TRBD1. V was pared by 6 bases and J by 1 base, with 10 bases of the junction left unmatched. Germline V gene data show CDR1 as SGHRS and CDR2 as YFSETQ. The CDR3 length is 15 residues. The CDR3 loop reads CASKPGTASSYEQYF. CDR3 coding DNA: TGCGCCAGCAAGCCCGGGACAGCCTCTTCCTACGAGCAGTACTTC.

The chain is built from TRBV2 and TRBJ1-4; no clear D. The CDR3 contains 12 residues. The V gene lost 5 bases and the J gene lost 4 bases, with 5 bases spanning the gap. Germline CDR1 and CDR2: SNHLY and FYNNEI. The CDR3 bases are TGTGCCAGCAGTACAGATAATGAAAAACTGTTTTTT. This codes for CASSTDNEKLFF.

This clone was seen a single time. This same CDR3 is encoded by further DNA sequences in the sample. The rearrangement uses TRBV11-1 and TRBJ1-5, with a possible D match to TRBD1 (5 bases). The CDR3 runs to 16 residues. From germline, CDR1 is SGHAT and CDR2 FQDESV (reference sequence). V dropped 5 bases and J dropped 6 bases, with 20 bases sitting between them. CDR3 sequence reads: CASSTLGGGAGQPQHF. CDR3 sequence (DNA): TGTGCCAGCAGCACTCTCGGGGGTGGGGCAGGTCAGCCCCAGCATTTT.

The J gene is TRBJ1-4, the V gene TRBV20-1, with D unresolved. V was cut by 1 base and J by 6 bases, with 12 bases left in between. Germline V gives CDR1 DFQATT, CDR2 SNEGSKA (reference sequence). The CDR3 has 14 amino acids. The CDR3 spells CSARAEPMDEKLFF. CDR3 in DNA: TGCAGTGCTAGAGCGGAGCCAATGGATGAAAAACTGTTTTTT.

Comments on this clone: At one end, the junction sequence differs from germline, possibly due to a read error. This sequence joins TRBV18 and TRBJ2-1; 8 nucleotides line up with TRBD2. Germline loops: CDR1 KGHSH, CDR2 LQKENI. The CDR3 consists of 15 residues. This CDR3 is CARSSGTRDGNEQLF. CDR3 DNA: TGTGCCAGGTCTTCCGGGACTAGGGACGGCAATGAGCAGTTATTC. Supplemented by reference TRBV18 and TRBJ2-1, the full variable domain reads NAGVMQNPRHLVRRRGQEARLRCSPMKGHSHVYWYRQLPEEGLKFMVYLQKENIIDESGMPKERFSAEFPKEGPSILRIQQVVRGDSAAYFCARSSGTRDGNEQLFGPGTRLTVL.

This clone came up many times. This rearrangement joins TRBV3-1 to TRBJ2-2; D is ambiguous. The CDR3 contains 13 residues. Between the trimmed V and J ends, which lost 5 bases and 5 bases, there was a span of 9 bases. Per germline, CDR1 LGHDT and CDR2 YNNKEL (reference sequence). CDR3 nucleotides: TGTGCCAGCAGCTACATCCGGACCGGGGAGCTGTTTTTT. It encodes CASSYIRTGELFF.

This clone was seen many times. The gene calls are TRBV7-3 and TRBJ2-2; TRBD2 agrees at 10 bases. CDR1 SGHTA and CDR2 FQGTGA come from the germline V gene. J lost 0 bases, V lost 5 bases, and 3 bases had no gene match. CDR3 size: 16 residues. The CDR3 loop is CASSLLAGANTGELFF. In nucleotides, the CDR3 is TGTGCCAGCAGCCTCCTAGCGGGGGCGAACACCGGGGAGCTGTTTTTT.

This clone counts as medium-sized (0.01 to 0.1%). The chain links TRBV5-1 to TRBJ1-3, with D maybe TRBD1 (5 bases). The CDR3 has 15 residues. Germline V gene sequence: CDR1 SGHRS, CDR2 YFSETQ. Trimming removed 4 bases at V and 0 bases at J, with 11 bases between. CDR3 coding DNA: TGCGCCAGCAGCCAGGGACTCCCCTCTGGAAACACCATATATTTT. It is translated as CASSQGLPSGNTIYF.

This clone appeared many times. Possible read error: a much larger clone is one base away. The CDR3: CSARDLGRGEVCEQFF. Here the CDR3 DNA reads TGCAGTGCTAGAGATCTGGGCAGGGGAGAAGTTTGTGAGCAGTTCTTC. The gene calls are TRBV20-1 and TRBJ2-1; D possibly corresponds to TRBD1 (6 bases). V was clipped by 0 bases and J by 9 bases, with 21 bases between them. Per germline, CDR1 DFQATT and CDR2 SNEGSKA (reference sequence). The CDR3 is 16 residues long.

Remarks on this clone: This CDR3 is missing its conserved last phenylalanine or tryptophan, likely due to a read error. Because the CDR3's place on the DNA is in doubt, the DNA is left out and the CDR3 is given as listed by TCRdb. Here the CDR3 reads CSIQSLAGSTDTQNC. V gene TRBV29-1 combines with J gene TRBJ2-3; the D call TRBD2 from the table was never checked on the DNA. Germline lookup yields CDR1 SQVTM and CDR2 ANQGSEA. With termini counted, the CDR3 has 15 amino acids.